The sequence of this TCR beta chain was determined in a study of identical twins (dated by TCRdb to the mid-2010s). With respect to the entire study: TCR alpha and beta repertoires from monozygotic twins, unrelated adults of various ages and cord blood were deep-sequenced to test whether fetal clonotypes persist. To rule out contamination, replicate twin experiments were performed at different times with different library preparation protocols. Study-level results and caveats: Abundant cord blood beta clonotypes carried fewer insertions; young adult naive repertoires showed a weaker similar trend, while memory repertoires showed none. In monozygotic twins, recombination models systematically underestimated out-of-frame TCR alpha sharing, but the models matched the sharing seen between unrelated individuals. Invariant T cells such as MAIT and iNKT could partly confound zero-insertion analyses, although diverse VJ usage argued against such confounding for most clonotypes. In beta out-of-frame sequences, excess twin sharing was weaker, because having fewer shared sequences lowered the signal-to-noise ratio. Compared with coincidental sharing between unrelated individuals, out-of-frame TCR alpha sequences shared between twins showed an excess of sequences with low generation probability. Because the same donors could not be followed over many years, the conclusions depended on cross-sectional statistical analysis.

Concerning this clonotype itself: Its binding antigen is unknown. No base quality values were provided; no much bigger clone lies one nucleotide off.

The receptor library was made with 5' RACE. TCRdb lists the instrument as Illumina HiSeq 2000. Template switching added a universal primer binding site, and the final cDNA carried a unique molecular identifier that allowed TCR cDNA molecules to be counted accurately. First-strand cDNA for TCR alpha and beta chains was synthesized from specific primers in the conserved constant-segment region. To control for contamination, each cDNA library was double barcoded with a SMART-Mk sample barcode plus Illumina barcodes. TruSeq adapter sequences and Illumina sample barcodes were added in two successive PCR steps. TCR alpha and beta cDNA libraries were sequenced on the Illumina HiSeq platform with custom primers. On the authors' methods: MiGEC processed the raw reads to extract unique molecular identifiers, while MiXCR was used to determine the CDR3 positions. For each individual, recombination models were inferred using an EM algorithm with the repgenHMM and IGoR tools. The analysis of shared clonotypes was done with the tcR package in R, with sharing normalized by the product of cloneset sizes. To study raw recombination free of thymic and clonal selection effects, out-of-frame nonproductive sequences were analyzed. TCRdb cleaned the public reads at Q25 with fastp, built clones with MiXCR and kept in-frame beta chains. Every CDR3 protein is listed once, alongside the most common genes and DNA of its rows. TCRdb, rather than the study authors, made the V and J calls. Across this sample there are 450,000 or so distinct CDR3 sequences, with 13% to 15% seen only once. The ten largest make up approximately 1% of the sample.

All donors were healthy Caucasians. Three pairs of female monozygotic twins, all aged roughly 18 to 30 years, made up the twin cohort. Positive isolation kits from Invitrogen were used to isolate the CD4+ and CD8+ T cell populations. The CDR3 holds 14 amino acids from the cysteine to the phenylalanine. Left in the record is the CDR3 DNA by itself, 42 bases read in frame from the first base. From a lookup of the germline V gene (reference sequence), CDR1 and CDR2 are SEHNR and FQNEAQ. V sheds 5 bases and J sheds 1 base, leaving 11 bases between their ends. The data were also submitted as part of a second study, on yellow fever vaccine responses in identical twins. From that second study: According to the authors, the vaccine-induced T cell response in identical twins seemed to be partly convergent and partly specific to each individual. Focusing on identical twins, the study followed the T cell clones that responded to the vaccine, and did so with precision.

The chain joins TRBV7-9 to TRBJ2-5; a confident D gene designation cannot be given. The source material was CD4+ T cells sorted from blood. This receptor was obtained from a woman aged 18-29 years in good health. The CDR3 region: CASSPVGSQETQYF. Read as DNA, the sequence is TGTGCCAGCAGCCCGGTCGGCAGCCAAGAGACCCAGTACTTC. The CDR3 plus the reference TRBV7-9 and TRBJ2-5 genes for the other parts give the full variable domain: DTGVSQNPRHKITKRGQNVTFRCDPISEHNRLYWYRQTLGQGPEFLTYFQNEAQLEKSRLLSDRFSAERPKGSFSTLEIQRTEQGDSAMYLCASSPVGSQETQYFGPGTRLLVL.